This record looks at one T cell receptor (beta chain) sequence and its context. The source of the sample is a study of identical twins. TCRdb ran MiXCR on the 5' RACE reads and lists one entry per CDR3 protein. The top ten hold approximately 4.3% of the sample, which has 550,000 to 700,000 distinct CDR3 sequences, about 20% seen once. The same data also contributed to another study, on T cells expressing NK-cell markers.

Sequenced: PBMCs. The sequence was collected from a woman between 18 and 30 years old in good health.

The CDR3 spells CASSLFDGAKNIQYF. CDR3 bases: TGTGCCAGCAGCTTGTTCGACGGGGCCAAAAACATTCAGTACTTC. The genes are TRBV11-3 and TRBJ2-4, with unresolved D. The V gene lost 3 bases and the J gene lost 1 base, with 10 bases spanning the gap. This CDR3 has 15 residues. Germline V gives CDR1 SGHNT, CDR2 YENEEA.